These 21 T cell receptor beta chains were all obtained from the same sample, sequenced in a study of monozygotic twins with inflammatory bowel disease. For each CDR3 protein, TCRdb gives one entry from its re-call of the 5' RACE reads, without DNA. The sample shows 330,000 or so distinct CDR3 sequences, and around 2% sits with its ten largest clones. What was sequenced was blood. These receptors were obtained from a human donor with ulcerative colitis or Crohn's disease, or a healthy co-twin of an affected twin (not recorded which).

The chain joins TRBV19 to TRBJ2-3; TCRdb's D call of TRBD1 is untestable without DNA. In germline, CDR1 is LNHDA, CDR2 SQIVND (reference sequence). The CDR3 is made up of 13 amino acids. CDR3: CASSASGTDTQYF.

The genes are TRBV30 and TRBJ1-4; the TRBD1 assignment by TCRdb is unverifiable without DNA. This CDR3 is built from 12 residues. CDR1 and CDR2 from the germline V gene are GTSNPN and SVGIG (reference sequence). The CDR3 protein is CARGQPNEKLFF.

The V call is TRBV5-6, the J call TRBJ2-3; the D gene TCRdb calls, TRBD1, cannot be checked with no DNA. Germline V gene lookup returns CDR1 SGHDT and CDR2 YYEEEE. The CDR3 has 14 amino acids. The CDR3 region is CASSPWGITDTQYF.

The chain couples TRBV16 to TRBJ1-1. Per germline, CDR1 KGHSY and CDR2 FQNENV. There are 13 residues in the CDR3. The CDR3: CASSQSIGTEAFF.

The V and J genes are TRBV6-1 and TRBJ2-3; TCRdb's D gene call, TRBD2, goes unchecked for lack of DNA. Germline lookup yields CDR1 MNHNS and CDR2 SASEGT. This CDR3 spans 14 amino acids. CDR3 protein: CASSGGPPADTQYF.

This chain connects TRBV18 to TRBJ1-1. This CDR3 contains 15 residues. Germline lookup yields CDR1 KGHSH and CDR2 LQKENI. The CDR3 spells CASSPHAVMNTEAFF. The whole variable domain, filled in from reference TRBV18 and TRBJ1-1, reads NAGVMQNPRHLVRRRGQEARLRCSPMKGHSHVYWYRQLPEEGLKFMVYLQKENIIDESGMPKERFSAEFPKEGPSILRIQQVVRGDSAAYFCASSPHAVMNTEAFFGQGTRLTVV.

The genes are TRBV2 and TRBJ1-4; the D call from TCRdb, TRBD1, cannot be confirmed without DNA. Germline CDR1 SNHLY, CDR2 FYNNEI. The CDR3 covers 14 residues. The CDR3 sequence is CASRAGTGTEKLFF. Full variable domain (missing parts from reference TRBV2 and TRBJ1-4): EPEVTQTPSHQVTQMGQEVILRCVPISNHLYFYWYRQILGQKVEFLVSFYNNEISEKSEIFDDQFSVERPDGSNFTLKIRSTKLEDSAMYFCASRAGTGTEKLFFGSGTQLSVL.

The chain couples TRBV7-9 to TRBJ1-3; TCRdb's D gene call, TRBD1, goes unchecked for lack of DNA. The germline V gene has CDR1 SEHNR and CDR2 FQNEAQ (reference sequence). The CDR3 runs 14 residues. CDR3 residues: CASSFRGFGNTIYF.

This chain joins TRBV7-2 and TRBJ2-3; TCRdb names TRBD1, which stays unverified in the absence of DNA. The CDR3 contains 15 residues. Germline V lookup: CDR1 SGHTA, CDR2 FQGNSA. The CDR3 is CASSSRQGQADTQYF.

The V and J genes are TRBV15 and TRBJ2-1; as DNA is missing, the TRBD2 call by TCRdb cannot be tested. The CDR3 loop spans 17 amino acids. Germline V CDR1 and CDR2: LNHNV, YYDKDF (reference sequence). The CDR3 spells CATSRDLASGVDNEQFF.

The chain links TRBV20-1 to TRBJ1-2; TCRdb outputs TRBD1, but without DNA this stays unchecked. The CDR3 is 16 amino acids. CDR1 is DFQATT, CDR2 SNEGSKA, per germline (reference sequence). The CDR3 loop is CSASIPTGSLRYGYTF.

V gene TRBV7-8 combines with J gene TRBJ2-7. The CDR3 loop spans 13 amino acids. The germline V gene encodes CDR1 SGHVS and CDR2 FQNEAQ. Here the CDR3 reads CASSFGDTYEQYF.

The rearrangement uses TRBV7-6 and TRBJ2-5; with no DNA, the TCRdb D assignment of TRBD1 cannot be verified. Germline lookup yields CDR1 SGHVS and CDR2 FNYEAQ. This CDR3 is 15 amino acids long. The CDR3 loop reads CASSPFPGAEETQYF. Drawing the rest from reference TRBV7-6 and TRBJ2-5, the complete variable domain is GAGVSQSPRYKVTKRGQDVALRCDPISGHVSLYWYRQALGQGPEFLTYFNYEAQQDKSGLPNDRFSAERPEGSISTLTIQRTEQRDSAMYRCASSPFPGAEETQYFGPGTRLLVL.

The chain couples TRBV27 to TRBJ1-1; TCRdb picks TRBD1, but there is no DNA to check that call. The CDR3 consists of 14 residues. Germline V gives CDR1 MNHEY, CDR2 SMNVEV (reference sequence). The CDR3 loop is CAIKQDRLNTEAFF.

The chain uses TRBV29-1 and TRBJ2-3; TCRdb names TRBD2, which stays unverified in the absence of DNA. CDR1 and CDR2 (germline): SQVTM, ANQGSEA. This CDR3 comprises 15 residues. This CDR3 reads CSVEEGLAGVDTQYF.

The chain is built from TRBV7-2 and TRBJ2-1; without DNA, the TCRdb call of TRBD2 cannot be checked. The CDR3 extends over 15 amino acids. Germline CDR1 and CDR2: SGHTA and FQGNSA. CDR3 residues: CASSRELAGVNEQFF.

This chain uses TRBV5-1 with TRBJ1-4. This CDR3 comprises 16 residues. The germline CDR1 and CDR2 sequences are SGHRS and YFSETQ. The CDR3 protein is CASSLEGMPPNEKLFF. The entire variable domain, with the rest obtained from reference TRBV5-1 and TRBJ1-4, is as follows: KAGVTQTPRYLIKTRGQQVTLSCSPISGHRSVSWYQQTPGQGLQFLFEYFSETQRNKGNFPGRFSGRQFSNSRSEMNVSTLELGDSALYLCASSLEGMPPNEKLFFGSGTQLSVL.

The J gene is TRBJ1-2, the V gene TRBV10-3. The length of the CDR3 is 13 residues. Germline CDR1 is ENHRY and CDR2 is SYGVKD. CDR3 residues: CAISPLGEHGYTF.

The genes are TRBV7-8 and TRBJ2-1; the D call from TCRdb, TRBD1, cannot be confirmed without DNA. The CDR3 runs to 16 residues. Per germline, CDR1 SGHVS and CDR2 FQNEAQ. This CDR3 is CASSLTPLSSYNEQFF.

The chain links TRBV4-1 to TRBJ2-5. CDR3 length: 14 amino acids. The V gene's germline CDR1 is MGHRA and CDR2 YSYEKL. The CDR3 loop reads CASSQVLGQETQYF.

J is TRBJ2-3 and V is TRBV11-1; TCRdb gives TRBD1 as the D gene, but with no DNA this cannot be confirmed. This CDR3 has 18 residues. The germline gives CDR1 SGHAT, CDR2 FQDESV (reference sequence). The CDR3 here is CASSSLARGGMHTDTQYF.